This TCR beta chain was sequenced in a study of cytomegalovirus exposure and HLA in healthy donors. The germline CDR1 and CDR2 sequences are SGHTA and FQGNSA. The CDR3 covers 17 residues. Deletions cut 4 bases from V and 4 bases from J, with 20 bases between. This PCR relied on a set of 60 Vbeta primers and 13 Jbeta primers. Assay: immunoSEQ multiplex PCR; the TCRdb copy retains only in-frame clones and omits some. The sample holds 30,000 to 50,000 clones, approximately 70% seen once. Study conclusions and caveats: Presence/absence analyses supposed approximately even sequencing depth among donors.

About this clone: Antigen specificity is unknown.

The sample taken for sequencing was PBMCs. This clonotype originated in a man aged 40-49 years in good health and CMV-seronegative. The chain joins TRBV7-2 to TRBJ2-4, with D maybe TRBD1 (6 bases). CDR3 sequence reads: CASSSPTLTTGKNIQYF. The CDR3 DNA sequence: TGTGCCAGCAGCTCCCCAACCCTGACGACAGGAAAAAACATTCAGTACTTC.